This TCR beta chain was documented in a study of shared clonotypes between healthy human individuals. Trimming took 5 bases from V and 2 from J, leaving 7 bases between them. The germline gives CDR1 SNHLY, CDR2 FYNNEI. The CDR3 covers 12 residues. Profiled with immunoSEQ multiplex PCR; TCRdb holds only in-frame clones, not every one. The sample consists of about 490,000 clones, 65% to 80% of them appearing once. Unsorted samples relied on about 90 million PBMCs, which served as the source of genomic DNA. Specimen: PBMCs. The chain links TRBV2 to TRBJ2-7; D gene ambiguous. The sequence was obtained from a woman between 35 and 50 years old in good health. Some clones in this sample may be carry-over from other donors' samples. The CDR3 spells CASSPQTYEQYF. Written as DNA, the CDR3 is TGTGCCAGCAGTCCCCAGACCTACGAGCAGTACTTC.